This T cell receptor (beta chain) originates from a study of blood T cell repertoires in COVID-19. The CDR3 has 15 amino acids. V lost 4 bases to trimming and J lost 5 bases, with 16 bases between them. In germline, CDR1 is LGHDT, CDR2 YNNKEL (reference sequence). In the original processing: Cell counts per sample came from amplifying reference gene primers. Clones were read by immunoSEQ multiplex PCR, and TCRdb kept only the in-frame ones, dropping some. V and J calls and clone size are copied from that table; D and trimming were computed from the DNA. The table includes about 180,000 clones, around 82% detected once.

Sequencing was carried out using peripheral blood. This TCR came from a woman older than 75 with acute or convalescent COVID-19. The chain recombines TRBV3-1 (or the pseudogene TRBV3-2) with TRBJ2-3; maybe TRBD2 (6 bases). The CDR3 DNA reads TGTGCCAGCAGCCTCCAAGGCCTAGCGCTAGATACGCAGTATTTT. This gives the protein CASSLQGLALDTQYF.